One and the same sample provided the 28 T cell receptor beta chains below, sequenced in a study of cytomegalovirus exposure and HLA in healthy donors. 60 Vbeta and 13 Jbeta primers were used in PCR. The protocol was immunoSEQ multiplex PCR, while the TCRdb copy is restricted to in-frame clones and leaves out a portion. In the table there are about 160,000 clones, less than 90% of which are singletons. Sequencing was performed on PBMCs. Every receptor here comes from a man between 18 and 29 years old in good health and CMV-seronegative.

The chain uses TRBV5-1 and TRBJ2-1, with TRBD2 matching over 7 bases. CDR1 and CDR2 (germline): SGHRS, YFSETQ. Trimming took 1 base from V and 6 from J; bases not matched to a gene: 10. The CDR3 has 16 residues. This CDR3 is CASSLSWVAGANEQFF. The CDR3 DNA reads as TGCGCCAGCAGCTTGAGTTGGGTAGCGGGTGCCAATGAGCAGTTCTTC.

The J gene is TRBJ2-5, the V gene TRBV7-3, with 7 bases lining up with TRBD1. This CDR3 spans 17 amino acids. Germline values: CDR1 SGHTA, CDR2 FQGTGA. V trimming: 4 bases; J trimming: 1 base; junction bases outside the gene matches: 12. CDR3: CASSSSPRTGAQETQYF. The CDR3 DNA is TGTGCCAGCAGCTCGAGTCCCCGAACAGGGGCCCAAGAGACCCAGTACTTC.

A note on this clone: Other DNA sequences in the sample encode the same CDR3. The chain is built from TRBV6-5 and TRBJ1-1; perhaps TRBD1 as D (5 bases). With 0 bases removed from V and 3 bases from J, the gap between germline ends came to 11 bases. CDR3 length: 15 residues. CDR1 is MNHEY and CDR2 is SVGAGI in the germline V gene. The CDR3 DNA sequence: TGTGCCAGCAGTTACTCTGCAGGCAGGGACACTGAAGCTTTCTTT. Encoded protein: CASSYSAGRDTEAFF.

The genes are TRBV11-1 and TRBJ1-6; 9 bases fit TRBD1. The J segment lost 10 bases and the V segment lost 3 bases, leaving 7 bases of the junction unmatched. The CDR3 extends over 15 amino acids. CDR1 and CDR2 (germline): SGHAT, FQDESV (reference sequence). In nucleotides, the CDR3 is TGTGCCAGCAGCTTGACAGGGGGAATAGGGTCACCCCTCCACTTT. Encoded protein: CASSLTGGIGSPLHF.

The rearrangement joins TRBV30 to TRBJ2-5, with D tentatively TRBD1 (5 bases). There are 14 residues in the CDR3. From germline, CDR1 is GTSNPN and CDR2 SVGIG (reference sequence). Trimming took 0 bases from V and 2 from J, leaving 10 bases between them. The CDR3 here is CAWSVSPGQETQYF. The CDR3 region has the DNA TGTGCCTGGAGTGTAAGTCCAGGGCAAGAGACCCAGTACTTC.

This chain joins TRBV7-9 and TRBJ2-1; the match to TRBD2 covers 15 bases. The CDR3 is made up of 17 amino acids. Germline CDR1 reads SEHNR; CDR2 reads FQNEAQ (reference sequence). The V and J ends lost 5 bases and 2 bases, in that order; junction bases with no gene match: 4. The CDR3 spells CASSRTSGRAAYNEQFF. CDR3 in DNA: TGTGCCAGCAGCCGGACTAGCGGGAGGGCCGCCTACAATGAGCAGTTCTTC. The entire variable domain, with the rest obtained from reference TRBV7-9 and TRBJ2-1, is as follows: DTGVSQNPRHKITKRGQNVTFRCDPISEHNRLYWYRQTLGQGPEFLTYFQNEAQLEKSRLLSDRFSAERPKGSFSTLEIQRTEQGDSAMYLCASSRTSGRAAYNEQFFGPGTRLTVL.

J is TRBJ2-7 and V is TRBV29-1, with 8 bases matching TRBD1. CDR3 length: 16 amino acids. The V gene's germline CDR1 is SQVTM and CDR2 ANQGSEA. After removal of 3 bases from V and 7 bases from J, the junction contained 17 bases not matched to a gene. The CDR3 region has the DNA TGCAGCGTTGAGCTTGAGGAGGGTCAGGGGGCGAAGGAGCAGTACTTC. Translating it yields CSVELEEGQGAKEQYF.

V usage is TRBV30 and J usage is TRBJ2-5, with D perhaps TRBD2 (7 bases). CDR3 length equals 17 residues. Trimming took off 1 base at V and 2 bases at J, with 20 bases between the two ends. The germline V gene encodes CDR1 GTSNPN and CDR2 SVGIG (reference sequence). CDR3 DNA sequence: TGTGCCTGGAGTGGATGGGGCGGGGGCTGGGGACAAGAGACCCAGTACTTC. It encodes CAWSGWGGGWGQETQYF.

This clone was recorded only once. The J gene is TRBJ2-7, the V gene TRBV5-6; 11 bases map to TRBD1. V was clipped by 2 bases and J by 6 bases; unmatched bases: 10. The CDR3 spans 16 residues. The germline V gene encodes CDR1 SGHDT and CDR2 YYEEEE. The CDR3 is CASSLVRDRGFGEQYF. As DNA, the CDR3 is TGTGCCAGCAGCTTAGTCCGGGACAGGGGGTTCGGCGAGCAGTACTTC.

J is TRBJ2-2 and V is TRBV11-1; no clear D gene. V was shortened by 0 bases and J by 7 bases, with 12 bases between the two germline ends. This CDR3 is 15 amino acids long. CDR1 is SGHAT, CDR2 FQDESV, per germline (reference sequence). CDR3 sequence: CASSLAMPYLGELFF. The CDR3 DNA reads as TGTGCCAGCAGCTTAGCGATGCCCTACCTCGGGGAGCTGTTTTTT.

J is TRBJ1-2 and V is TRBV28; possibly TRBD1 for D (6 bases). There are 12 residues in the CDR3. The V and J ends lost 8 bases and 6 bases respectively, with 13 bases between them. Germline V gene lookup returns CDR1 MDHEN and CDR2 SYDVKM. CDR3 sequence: CASGGGRHGYTF. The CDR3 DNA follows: TGTGCCAGCGGCGGGGGGCGTCATGGCTACACCTTC.

The CDR3 loop is CATSREGGKGTGKLHEQYF. Here the CDR3 DNA reads TGTGCCACCAGCAGAGAAGGGGGCAAAGGGACAGGCAAGCTCCACGAGCAGTACTTC. The chain carries TRBV15 and TRBJ2-7, with 8 bases aligning to TRBD1. CDR3 length equals 19 residues. V shed 0 bases and J 5 bases; nucleotides not matched to a gene: 18. Per germline, CDR1 LNHNV and CDR2 YYDKDF (reference sequence).

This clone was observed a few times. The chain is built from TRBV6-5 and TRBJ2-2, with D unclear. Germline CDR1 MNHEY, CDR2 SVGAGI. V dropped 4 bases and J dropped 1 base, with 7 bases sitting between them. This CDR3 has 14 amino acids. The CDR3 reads CASSSEQNTGELFF. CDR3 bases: TGTGCCAGCAGTTCAGAACAGAACACCGGGGAGCTGTTTTTT.

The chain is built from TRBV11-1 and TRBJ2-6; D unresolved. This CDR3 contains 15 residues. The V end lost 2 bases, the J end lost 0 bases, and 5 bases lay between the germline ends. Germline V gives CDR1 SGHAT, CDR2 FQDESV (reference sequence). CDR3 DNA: TGTGCCAGCAGCTTATCACACTCTGGGGCCAACGTCCTGACTTTC. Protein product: CASSLSHSGANVLTF.

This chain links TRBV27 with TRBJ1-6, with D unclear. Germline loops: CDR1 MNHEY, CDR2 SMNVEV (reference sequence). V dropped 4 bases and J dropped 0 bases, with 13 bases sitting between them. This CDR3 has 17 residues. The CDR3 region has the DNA TGTGCCAGCAGTTCTACATCGGGGAGCTCCTATAATTCACCCCTCCACTTT. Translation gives CASSSTSGSSYNSPLHF.

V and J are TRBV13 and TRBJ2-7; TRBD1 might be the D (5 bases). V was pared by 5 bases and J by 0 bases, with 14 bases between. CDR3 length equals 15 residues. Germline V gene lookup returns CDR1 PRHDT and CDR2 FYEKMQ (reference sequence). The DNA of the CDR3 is TGTGCCAGCAGCATGGGGCGAACCACCTCCTACGAGCAGTACTTC. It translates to CASSMGRTTSYEQYF.

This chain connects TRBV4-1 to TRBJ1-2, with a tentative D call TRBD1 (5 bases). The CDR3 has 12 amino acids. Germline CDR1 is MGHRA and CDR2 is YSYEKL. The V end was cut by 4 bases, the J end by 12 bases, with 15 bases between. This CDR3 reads CASSPPGGDDTF. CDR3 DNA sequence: TGCGCCAGCAGCCCTCCTGGAGGGGACGACACCTTC.

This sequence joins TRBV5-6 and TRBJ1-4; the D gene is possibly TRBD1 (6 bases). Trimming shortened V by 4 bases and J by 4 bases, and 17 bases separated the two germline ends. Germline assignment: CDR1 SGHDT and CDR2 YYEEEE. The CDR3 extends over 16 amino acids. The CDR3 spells CASSLLGGPDNEKLFF. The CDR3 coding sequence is TGTGCCAGCAGCCTTCTCGGGGGGCCCGATAATGAAAAACTGTTTTTT.

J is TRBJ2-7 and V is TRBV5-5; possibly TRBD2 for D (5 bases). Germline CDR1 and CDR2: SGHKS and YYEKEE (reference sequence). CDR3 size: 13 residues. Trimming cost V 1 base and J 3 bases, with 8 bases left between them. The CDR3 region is CASSLHGDYEQYF. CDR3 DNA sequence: TGTGCCAGCAGCTTGCACGGGGACTACGAGCAGTACTTC.

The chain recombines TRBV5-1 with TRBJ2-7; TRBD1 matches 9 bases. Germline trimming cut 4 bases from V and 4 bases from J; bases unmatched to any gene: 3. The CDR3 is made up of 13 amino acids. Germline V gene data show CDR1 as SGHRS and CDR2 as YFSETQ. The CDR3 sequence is CASSTDRGYEQYF. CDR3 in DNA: TGCGCCAGCAGCACGGACAGGGGTTACGAGCAGTACTTC.

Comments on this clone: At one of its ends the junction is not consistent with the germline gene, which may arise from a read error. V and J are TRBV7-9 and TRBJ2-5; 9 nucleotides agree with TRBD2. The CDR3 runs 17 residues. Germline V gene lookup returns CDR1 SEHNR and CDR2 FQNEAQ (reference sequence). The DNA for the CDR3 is TGTTCCAGCAGCCTAGGGCGGTCGGTAGCGGGAGTTGAGACCCAGTACTTC. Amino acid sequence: CSSSLGRSVAGVETQYF.

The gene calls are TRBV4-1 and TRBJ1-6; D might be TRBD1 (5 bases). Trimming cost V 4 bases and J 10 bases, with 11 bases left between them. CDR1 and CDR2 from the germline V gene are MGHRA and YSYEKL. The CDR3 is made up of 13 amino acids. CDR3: CASSPGGISPLHF. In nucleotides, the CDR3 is TGCGCCAGCAGCCCGGGGGGGATCTCACCCCTCCACTTT.

CDR3 protein: CASRPDYSYEQYF. The CDR3 coding sequence is TGTGCCAGCAGACCAGACTACTCCTACGAGCAGTACTTC. The rearrangement links TRBV25-1 to TRBJ2-7; D is perhaps TRBD2 (5 bases). The V end lost 6 bases, the J end lost 0 bases, and 9 bases lay between the germline ends. Germline V gene data show CDR1 as MGHDK and CDR2 as SYGVNS. CDR3 length: 13 amino acids.

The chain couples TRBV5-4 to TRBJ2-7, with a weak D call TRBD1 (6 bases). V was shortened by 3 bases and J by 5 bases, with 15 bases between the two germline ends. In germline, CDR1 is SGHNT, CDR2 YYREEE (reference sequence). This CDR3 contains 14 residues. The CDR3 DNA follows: TGTGCCAGCAGCTCCGGGACACAAAGGAACGAGCAGTACTTC. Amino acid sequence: CASSSGTQRNEQYF.

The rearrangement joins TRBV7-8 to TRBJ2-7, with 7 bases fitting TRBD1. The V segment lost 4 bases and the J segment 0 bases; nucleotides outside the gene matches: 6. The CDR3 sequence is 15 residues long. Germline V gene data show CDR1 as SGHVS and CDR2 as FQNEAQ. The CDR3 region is CASSSTAGGSYEQYF. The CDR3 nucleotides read TGTGCCAGCAGCTCCACCGCAGGGGGCTCCTACGAGCAGTACTTC.

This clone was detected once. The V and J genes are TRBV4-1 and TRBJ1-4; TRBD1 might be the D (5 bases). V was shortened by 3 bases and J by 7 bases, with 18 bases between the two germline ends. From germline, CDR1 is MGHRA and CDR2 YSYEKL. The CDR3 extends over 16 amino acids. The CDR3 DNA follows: TGCGCCAGCAGCCACCCGGGCGGGGGGGAGGGTGAAAAACTGTTTTTT. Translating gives CASSHPGGGEGEKLFF.

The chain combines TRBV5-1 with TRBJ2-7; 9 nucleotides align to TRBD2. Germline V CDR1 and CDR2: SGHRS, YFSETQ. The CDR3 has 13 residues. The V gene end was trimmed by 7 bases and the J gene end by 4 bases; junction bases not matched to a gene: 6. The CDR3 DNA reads TGCGCCAGCCGGAGCGGGGGGAAATACGAGCAGTACTTC. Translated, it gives CASRSGGKYEQYF. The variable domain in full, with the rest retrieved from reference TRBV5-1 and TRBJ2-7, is KAGVTQTPRYLIKTRGQQVTLSCSPISGHRSVSWYQQTPGQGLQFLFEYFSETQRNKGNFPGRFSGRQFSNSRSEMNVSTLELGDSALYLCASRSGGKYEQYFGPGTRLTVT.

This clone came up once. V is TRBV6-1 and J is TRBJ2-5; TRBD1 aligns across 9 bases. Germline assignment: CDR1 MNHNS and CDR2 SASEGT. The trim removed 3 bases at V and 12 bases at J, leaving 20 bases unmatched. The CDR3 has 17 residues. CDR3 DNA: TGTGCCAGCAGTGAGGGACAGGGAGAAATTACTCTGTATTCGGAGTACTTC. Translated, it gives CASSEGQGEITLYSEYF.